The 29 T cell receptor beta chains given below trace back to one sample, sequenced in a study of graft-versus-host responses after intestinal transplantation. Assay used: immunoSEQ multiplex PCR; TCRdb lists only in-frame clones, some missing. The sample yields about 97,000 clones, 90% seen once. The sample consisted of PBMCs, taken around 68 weeks after intestinal transplant. These receptors originate from a human patient who received an intestinal transplant, so some T cells may come from the graft donor.

The J gene is TRBJ1-5, the V gene TRBV29-1; the match to TRBD1 covers 9 bases. J was trimmed by 6 bases and V by 4 bases; bases with no gene match: 10. The germline CDR1 and CDR2 sequences are SQVTM and ANQGSEA. The CDR3 runs to 15 residues. CDR3: CSVVVKQGAGQPQHF. CDR3 coding DNA: TGCAGCGTTGTTGTGAAACAGGGGGCGGGTCAGCCCCAGCATTTT.

The chain joins TRBV6-4 to TRBJ2-1, with a possible D match to TRBD1 (6 bases). Germline values: CDR1 MRHNA, CDR2 SNTAGT. The CDR3 spans 14 residues. V dropped 6 bases and J dropped 9 bases, with 18 bases sitting between them. In DNA form, the CDR3 reads TGTGCCAGCAGCCTCGTAGGGGGAAAGGGTGAGCAGTTCTTC. Residues: CASSLVGGKGEQFF.

J is TRBJ2-7 and V is TRBV9; 9 bases align to TRBD2. The CDR3 has 15 amino acids. CDR1 and CDR2 from the germline V gene are SGDLS and YYNGEE. The V segment lost 4 bases and the J segment 5 bases; nucleotides outside the gene matches: 10. The CDR3 sequence is CASSPHPGLAHEQYF. CDR3 DNA sequence: TGTGCCAGCAGCCCCCACCCGGGACTAGCCCACGAGCAGTACTTC.

This rearrangement joins TRBV15 to TRBJ2-5; the D gene could be TRBD1 or TRBD2 (5 bases each). The J call may not be correct, given that the DNA end is closer to TRBJ2-7. The length of the CDR3 is 13 residues. In germline, CDR1 is LNHNV, CDR2 YYDKDF (reference sequence). CDR3 nucleotides: TGTGCCACCAGCAGGGGACCGACCTACGAGCAGTACTTC. Residues: CATSRGPTYEQYF.

The genes are TRBV10-3 and TRBJ1-1, with a tentative D call TRBD1 (6 bases). Trimming left V 5 bases short and J 1 base short, with 8 bases between. The germline V gene has CDR1 ENHRY and CDR2 SYGVKD. The CDR3 consists of 13 residues. CDR3: CAISQGPNTEAFF. CDR3 in DNA: TGTGCCATCAGTCAGGGGCCGAACACTGAAGCTTTCTTT.

Relative to its sample, this clone is medium-sized. Other DNA sequences within the sample encode an identical CDR3. The chain carries TRBV6-4 and TRBJ2-3; 9 bases agree with TRBD2. From germline, CDR1 is MRHNA and CDR2 SNTAGT. The V and J ends lost 4 bases and 2 bases, in that order; junction bases with no gene match: 1. The CDR3 is made up of 14 amino acids. CDR3 loop: CASSGGGATDTQYF. CDR3 nucleotide sequence: TGTGCCAGCAGTGGCGGGGGGGCCACAGATACGCAGTATTTT.

V is TRBV19 and J is TRBJ2-1; 7 bases agree with TRBD1. With V trimmed by 9 bases and J by 3 bases, 8 bases remained unmatched. CDR1 and CDR2 from the germline V gene are LNHDA and SQIVND (reference sequence). This CDR3 has 14 residues. CDR3 sequence: CASTPGTDYNEQFF. The CDR3 DNA reads as TGTGCCAGCACACCGGGGACAGACTACAATGAGCAGTTCTTC.

This clone was seen once. This chain connects TRBV11-2 to TRBJ2-5; no firm D call. The DNA end favors TRBJ2-7, so the J call may be wrong. This CDR3 region has 12 residues. Germline CDR1 and CDR2: SGHAT and FQNNGV. The CDR3 DNA sequence: TGTGCCAGCAGCTTTGGGGTCTACGAGCAGTACTTC. This encodes CASSFGVYEQYF.

The chain joins TRBV4-1 to TRBJ1-1; D possibly corresponds to TRBD1 (6 bases). Germline CDR1 and CDR2: MGHRA and YSYEKL. The CDR3 length is 19 residues. The ends were cut back, 3 bases at V and 1 base at J, with 24 bases in the middle. This CDR3 reads CASSHVGGPRGNENTEAFF. DNA for the CDR3: TGCGCCAGCAGCCACGTTGGAGGACCTAGGGGGAATGAGAACACTGAAGCTTTCTTT.

J is TRBJ1-2 and V is TRBV4-2; D not resolved. V shed 4 bases and J shed 5 bases, with 17 bases lying between them. The CDR3 contains 15 residues. CDR1 and CDR2 (germline): LGHNA, YNFKEQ. In DNA, the CDR3 is TGTGCCAGCAGCCGAGATCCAGATGTCGGGTATGGCTACACCTTC. Translating it yields CASSRDPDVGYGYTF.

This chain links TRBV6-5 with TRBJ2-5, with TRBD2 as a possible D gene (5 bases). Trimming removed 5 bases at V and 2 bases at J, with 15 bases between. The CDR3 totals 15 residues. Per germline, CDR1 MNHEY and CDR2 SVGAGI. The CDR3: CASSPSFRDQETQYF. The DNA of the CDR3 is TGTGCCAGCAGTCCTAGCTTTAGGGATCAAGAGACCCAGTACTTC.

The J gene is TRBJ1-2, the V gene TRBV5-6; 7 bases line up with TRBD1. V lost 4 bases and J lost 4; bases outside the gene matches: 4. The CDR3 length is 13 residues. CDR1 and CDR2 (germline): SGHDT, YYEEEE. DNA of the CDR3: TGTGCCAGCAGCCGAGACAGGGCCTATGGCTACACCTTC. It encodes CASSRDRAYGYTF.

The gene calls are TRBV5-4 and TRBJ2-1; 10 bases fit TRBD2. Germline-derived CDR1 and CDR2 are SGHNT and YYREEE (reference sequence). The CDR3 is 15 amino acids. With V trimmed by 2 bases and J by 8 bases, 7 bases remained unmatched. The CDR3 nucleotides read TGTGCCAGCAGCTTAGCGGGGGGGCGAGGTGATGAGCAGTTCTTC. Translated, it gives CASSLAGGRGDEQFF.

V usage is TRBV7-6 and J usage is TRBJ2-6; no definite D call. Germline V gene lookup returns CDR1 SGHVS and CDR2 FNYEAQ. This CDR3 has 15 amino acids. Trimming took off 5 bases at V and 1 base at J, with 9 bases between the two ends. The CDR3 bases are TGTGCCAGCAGCCCCGGGCCATCTGGGGCCAACGTCCTGACTTTC. Translating it yields CASSPGPSGANVLTF.

The rearrangement joins TRBV11-2 to TRBJ1-1; a possible D gene is TRBD1 (5 bases). This CDR3 spans 17 amino acids. Germline-derived CDR1 and CDR2 are SGHAT and FQNNGV. The V gene lost 0 bases and the J gene lost 1 base, with 15 bases spanning the gap. In DNA form, the CDR3 reads TGTGCCAGCAGCTTAGACCCAAGGTCAGGGCAGAACACTGAAGCTTTCTTT. This sequence encodes CASSLDPRSGQNTEAFF.

The CDR3 region is CASSLQGQGEETQYF. The CDR3 region has the DNA TGCGCCAGCAGCCTCCAGGGACAGGGCGAGGAGACCCAGTACTTC. J is TRBJ2-5 and V is TRBV5-1, with 9 bases identical to TRBD1. This CDR3 is 15 amino acids long. CDR1 is SGHRS and CDR2 is YFSETQ in the germline V gene. V was pared by 4 bases and J by 5 bases, with 9 bases of the junction left unmatched.

The chain joins TRBV19 to TRBJ1-1; D unclear. This CDR3 contains 14 residues. CDR1 LNHDA and CDR2 SQIVND come from the germline V gene (reference sequence). The V end lost 1 base, the J end lost 0 bases, and 6 bases lay between the germline ends. CDR3 residues: CASSIVGLNTEAFF. The DNA for the CDR3 is TGTGCCAGTAGTATAGTTGGATTGAACACTGAAGCTTTCTTT.

The V call is TRBV6-5, the J call TRBJ2-1, with D unresolved. Trimming took off 2 bases at V and 5 bases at J, with 10 bases between the two ends. Germline V gene sequence: CDR1 MNHEY, CDR2 SVGAGI. The CDR3 is made up of 14 amino acids. CDR3 region: CASSYAQGNNEQFF. The CDR3, as DNA: TGTGCCAGCAGTTACGCCCAAGGGAACAATGAGCAGTTCTTC.

The V gene is TRBV5-1, the J gene TRBJ2-7; 7 positions agree with TRBD2. Germline CDR1 reads SGHRS; CDR2 reads YFSETQ. V lost 6 bases and J lost 1; bases outside the gene matches: 10. The CDR3 length is 15 residues. CDR3 DNA sequence: TGCGCCAGCACGGGGACCCTAGCGGAGTCCTACGAGCAGTACTTC. It specifies CASTGTLAESYEQYF. The full variable domain, rest sourced from reference TRBV5-1 and TRBJ2-7, is KAGVTQTPRYLIKTRGQQVTLSCSPISGHRSVSWYQQTPGQGLQFLFEYFSETQRNKGNFPGRFSGRQFSNSRSEMNVSTLELGDSALYLCASTGTLAESYEQYFGPGTRLTVT.

This chain joins TRBV10-2 and TRBJ1-5, with a weak D call TRBD1 (5 bases). Germline V lookup: CDR1 WSHSY, CDR2 SAAADI. V shed 8 bases and J shed 2 bases, with 13 bases lying between them. The CDR3 consists of 14 residues. The CDR3, as DNA: TGCGCCAGCCGCGGGGCAGTAGGCAATCAGCCCCAGCATTTT. It yields the protein CASRGAVGNQPQHF.

The table lists this clone with a count of one. The J gene is TRBJ2-2, the V gene TRBV19, with 8 bases that match TRBD1. The CDR3 is 15 amino acids. Per the germline V gene, CDR1 is LNHDA and CDR2 is SQIVND (reference sequence). Trimming at V came to 7 bases and at J to 4 bases, leaving 8 bases not matched to a gene. CDR3 sequence (DNA): TGTGCCAGTACCCCAAGGACAGGGACCACCGGGGAGCTGTTTTTT. Its protein is CASTPRTGTTGELFF.

The chain joins TRBV7-9 to TRBJ2-7; the D is unclear. Trimming took 3 bases from V and 7 from J, leaving 10 bases between them. From germline, CDR1 is SEHNR and CDR2 FQNEAQ (reference sequence). The CDR3 has 12 amino acids. CDR3 nucleotide sequence: TGTGCCAGCAGCTTTGGCGCGCGGGAGCAGTACTTC. Amino acid sequence: CASSFGAREQYF. The whole variable domain, filled in from reference TRBV7-9 and TRBJ2-7, reads DTGVSQNPRHKITKRGQNVTFRCDPISEHNRLYWYRQTLGQGPEFLTYFQNEAQLEKSRLLSDRFSAERPKGSFSTLEIQRTEQGDSAMYLCASSFGAREQYFGPGTRLTVT.

This chain connects TRBV7-2 to TRBJ1-6; TRBD1 aligns across 9 bases. The V gene's germline CDR1 is SGHTA and CDR2 FQGNSA. The V and J ends lost 4 bases and 10 bases, in that order; junction bases with no gene match: 8. The CDR3 length is 15 residues. The CDR3 is CASSYSQGAGSPLHF. The DNA for the CDR3 is TGTGCCAGCAGCTATTCACAGGGGGCCGGGTCACCCCTCCACTTT.

The genes are TRBV13 and TRBJ2-7, with 7 bases lining up with TRBD2. The germline V gene encodes CDR1 PRHDT and CDR2 FYEKMQ (reference sequence). The CDR3 covers 14 residues. V dropped 5 bases and J dropped 7; count of bases not matched to a gene: 11. The CDR3 nucleotides are TGTGCCAGCAGCCCACTGGCGGGGGTTGGGGAGCAGTACTTC. Its translation is CASSPLAGVGEQYF.

This clone showed up just a few times. The chain recombines TRBV4-1 with TRBJ1-4; TRBD1 agrees at 7 bases. Germline CDR1 reads MGHRA; CDR2 reads YSYEKL. CDR3 length: 16 residues. V dropped 0 bases and J dropped 11; count of bases not matched to a gene: 12. CDR3 region: CASSQERSGTVPKLFF. The CDR3 DNA reads TGCGCCAGCAGCCAAGAGAGGAGCGGGACAGTCCCGAAACTGTTTTTT.

The chain combines TRBV19 with TRBJ1-3, with a tentative D call TRBD1 (5 bases). Germline V gene lookup returns CDR1 LNHDA and CDR2 SQIVND (reference sequence). This CDR3 region has 12 residues. Trimming stripped 7 bases from V and 4 bases from J, with 8 bases between. The DNA for the CDR3 is TGTGCCAGTAATACAGGCGGAAACACCATATATTTT. It specifies CASNTGGNTIYF.

The CDR3 coding sequence is TGTGCCAGCAGTTATAGGGCAGGGTCCTACGAGCAGTACTTC. This translates into CASSYRAGSYEQYF. The chain joins TRBV6-1 to TRBJ2-7, with D possibly TRBD1 on 5 matching bases. The V end was cut by 5 bases, the J end by 1 base, with 12 bases between. In germline, CDR1 is MNHNS, CDR2 SASEGT. The CDR3 is made up of 14 amino acids.

The genes are TRBV9 and TRBJ1-2; perhaps TRBD1 as D (6 bases). Trimming cost V 4 bases and J 1 base, with 8 bases left between them. The germline V gene has CDR1 SGDLS and CDR2 YYNGEE. The CDR3 is 13 amino acids. DNA for the CDR3: TGTGCCAGCAGCCCACAGGGTAACTATGGCTACACCTTC. As protein: CASSPQGNYGYTF.

J is TRBJ2-4 and V is TRBV5-1, with TRBD1 as a possible D gene (6 bases). The CDR3 has 15 amino acids. CDR1 is SGHRS, CDR2 YFSETQ, per germline. Trimming took 4 bases from V and 3 from J, leaving 14 bases between them. CDR3 in DNA: TGCGCCAGCAGCAAACAGGGCGAGGGCAAAAACATTCAGTACTTC. Its protein product is CASSKQGEGKNIQYF.